This T cell receptor beta chain originates from a study of T-cell reconstitution after alpha-beta-depleted transplantation in children. Study-level findings and limits: Newly produced T cells mostly accounted for T-cell counts and diversity one year post-transplant. Approximately two months post-transplant, alpha-beta T cells reportedly originated from several hundred expanded graft clones.

J was trimmed by 9 bases and V by 7 bases; bases with no gene match: 11. Per the germline V gene, CDR1 is SQVTM and CDR2 is ANQGSEA. The length of the CDR3 is 14 residues. Researchers prepared the TCRbeta library using unique molecular identifiers, the study reports. One entry per CDR3 protein results from TCRdb running MiXCR on the PCR reads. The repertoire has about 900,000 distinct CDR3 sequences, roughly 29% of them found once; the top ten carry roughly 27%. Notes on this clonotype: Antigen unknown.

This receptor was obtained from a boy under three years old who had a stem cell transplant for SCID, so the T cells may come from the graft donor. Sequences were derived from PBMCs, mostly from graft donor cells, sampled 360 days after TCRalphabeta/CD19-depleted stem cell transplant. The rearrangement links TRBV29-1 to TRBJ2-1; 11 bases line up with TRBD2. The CDR3 protein is CSAAGLAAEGEQFF. The CDR3 DNA is TGCAGCGCGGCGGGACTAGCGGCGGAAGGTGAGCAGTTCTTC.